These 24 T cell receptor beta chains came from one sample sequenced in a study of early T cells in non-severe SARS-CoV-2 infection. TCRdb passed the 5' RACE reads through MiXCR, listing each CDR3 protein once. The table shows 80,000 or so distinct CDR3 sequences, with roughly 12% occurring only once. The sample was whole blood. All receptors come from an adult who was a healthcare worker with PCR-confirmed SARS-CoV-2 infection or an uninfected control (not recorded which).

Many counts were recorded for this clonotype. The V gene is TRBV29-1, the J gene TRBJ2-1, with 7 bases aligning to TRBD1. The ends lost 0 bases at V and 11 bases at J; junction bases unmatched: 7. Germline CDR1 SQVTM, CDR2 ANQGSEA. The CDR3 runs 13 residues. The CDR3 spells CSVEEGTGEKQFF. Here the CDR3 DNA reads TGCAGCGTTGAAGAGGGTACAGGGGAAAAGCAGTTCTTC.

This clonotype was seen a few times. This chain uses TRBV3-1 with TRBJ2-7, with D possibly TRBD1 on 5 matching bases. V was shortened by 4 bases and J by 0 bases, with 13 bases between the two germline ends. Per the germline V gene, CDR1 is LGHDT and CDR2 is YNNKEL (reference sequence). The CDR3 is 15 residues long. The CDR3: CASSPWTSSSYEQYF. The CDR3 DNA is TGTGCCAGCAGCCCCTGGACATCCTCCTCCTACGAGCAGTACTTC.

Turning to this clonotype: Given a much more abundant clone one base away, this may be a read error. This sequence joins TRBV15 and TRBJ1-2, with 7 bases matching TRBD1. V trimming: 5 bases; J trimming: 6 bases; junction bases outside the gene matches: 9. In germline, CDR1 is LNHNV, CDR2 YYDKDF (reference sequence). This CDR3 contains 14 residues. The CDR3 protein is CATSSPGQRDGYTF. CDR3 in DNA: TGTGCCACCAGCTCACCGGGACAGCGGGATGGCTACACCTTC.

The chain is built from TRBV6-5 and TRBJ2-1; D unclear. This CDR3 has 12 residues. V lost 0 bases and J 10 bases, leaving 7 bases between the germline ends. In germline, CDR1 is MNHEY, CDR2 SVGAGI. CDR3: CASSYSLEEQFF. In DNA, the CDR3 is TGTGCCAGCAGTTACTCGCTAGAGGAGCAGTTCTTC.

This clonotype has a handful of counts. The rearrangement links TRBV11-2 to TRBJ2-7; tentative D call: TRBD1 (6 bases). V was trimmed by 2 bases and J by 4 bases, leaving 12 bases between them. Per germline, CDR1 SGHAT and CDR2 FQNNGV. This CDR3 is built from 14 residues. CDR3 sequence (DNA): TGTGCCAGCAGCTTAACAGGCAGGGGATACGAGCAGTACTTC. Its translation: CASSLTGRGYEQYF.

This clonotype was counted only a few times. The gene calls are TRBV18 and TRBJ2-1, with TRBD2 matching 7 bases. With 5 bases clipped from V and 5 bases from J, the junction kept 6 bases outside the gene matches. This CDR3 spans 14 amino acids. CDR1 and CDR2 from the germline V gene are KGHSH and LQKENI. The CDR3: CASSTSARNNEQFF. For the CDR3, the DNA is TGTGCCAGCTCAACTAGCGCCCGAAACAATGAGCAGTTCTTC.

The gene calls are TRBV24-1 and TRBJ1-5, with TRBD1 matching 8 bases. The CDR3 has 14 amino acids. V shed 9 bases and J 7 bases; nucleotides not matched to a gene: 10. Germline CDR1 reads KGHDR; CDR2 reads SFDVKD. The CDR3 nucleotides read TGTGCCACCGAGGGGACAGGCCAAGGGCAGCCCCAGCATTTT. The encoded protein is CATEGTGQGQPQHF.

There are many counts of this clonotype. J is TRBJ2-1 and V is TRBV7-8, with 12 bases that match TRBD2. The CDR3 is 15 residues long. Germline V CDR1 and CDR2: SGHVS, FQNEAQ. The J segment lost 8 bases and the V segment lost 5 bases, leaving 7 bases of the junction unmatched. The CDR3, as DNA: TGTGCCAGCAGCCCGACTAGCGGGAGATCGCATGAGCAGTTCTTC. It yields the protein CASSPTSGRSHEQFF.

This chain joins TRBV20-1 and TRBJ2-4, with TRBD2 matching 7 bases. Per germline, CDR1 DFQATT and CDR2 SNEGSKA (reference sequence). The CDR3 is 14 amino acids. Trimming removed 5 bases from V and 4 bases from J; junction bases left unmatched: 8. The chain's CDR3 is CSALWREPKNIQYF. CDR3 coding DNA: TGCAGTGCTTTGTGGCGGGAGCCAAAAAACATTCAGTACTTC.

This clonotype turned up a few times. This chain connects TRBV20-1 to TRBJ2-1; 9 bases line up with TRBD2. Trimming took 1 base from V and 6 from J; bases not matched to a gene: 13. The CDR3 is made up of 17 amino acids. CDR1 is DFQATT and CDR2 is SNEGSKA in the germline V gene (reference sequence). CDR3 nucleotides: TGCAGTGCTAGAGGGGTCGGCGGTAGCGGGAGTTCCAATGAGCAGTTCTTC. It yields the protein CSARGVGGSGSSNEQFF.

The table lists this clonotype with a few counts. The genes are TRBV7-2 and TRBJ2-2; 10 bases fit TRBD1. Germline V gene data show CDR1 as SGHTA and CDR2 as FQGNSA. The CDR3 is made up of 15 amino acids. J was trimmed by 6 bases and V by 6 bases; bases with no gene match: 7. The CDR3 nucleotides are TGTGCCAGCAGTGCGGACAGGGGGGCCCCCGGGGAGCTGTTTTTT. This sequence encodes CASSADRGAPGELFF.

CDR3 sequence (DNA): TGTGCCAGCAGCCTCTCCGAGAACCTGTCCTACGAGCAGTACTTC. Residues: CASSLSENLSYEQYF. V gene TRBV11-2 combines with J gene TRBJ2-7; D is ambiguous. V was clipped by 5 bases and J by 1 base, with 15 bases between them. The V gene's germline CDR1 is SGHAT and CDR2 FQNNGV. This CDR3 spans 15 amino acids. Full variable domain (remainder filled in from reference TRBV11-2 and TRBJ2-7): EAGVAQSPRYKIIEKRQSVAFWCNPISGHATLYWYQQILGQGPKLLIQFQNNGVVDDSQLPKDRFSAERLKGVDSTLKIQPAKLEDSAVYLCASSLSENLSYEQYFGPGTRLTVT.

This clonotype was recorded at least ten times. V and J are TRBV20-1 and TRBJ2-3, with D perhaps matching TRBD2 (6 bases). Germline V gene data show CDR1 as DFQATT and CDR2 as SNEGSKA (reference sequence). The CDR3 is 15 residues long. The germline V and J ends were trimmed by 0 bases and 9 bases, with 19 bases remaining between them. CDR3 sequence (DNA): TGCAGTGCTAGAGATCCGGGTGGAGGGGACCCCACGCAGTATTTT. Translated: CSARDPGGGDPTQYF.

This clonotype was seen a few times. The chain combines TRBV2 with TRBJ1-6; D is unresolved. The CDR3 is made up of 14 amino acids. Germline loops: CDR1 SNHLY, CDR2 FYNNEI. The V and J ends lost 2 bases and 9 bases respectively, with 11 bases between them. The DNA of the CDR3 is TGTGCCAGCAGTGAATCTGCCTGGGGTTCACCCCTCCACTTT. It translates to CASSESAWGSPLHF.

There are many counts of this clonotype. The J gene is TRBJ2-5, the V gene TRBV5-1, with 9 positions matching TRBD1. With 4 bases clipped from V and 2 bases from J, the junction kept 9 bases outside the gene matches. The CDR3 extends over 16 amino acids. Germline CDR1 is SGHRS and CDR2 is YFSETQ. The CDR3 DNA is TGCGCCAGCAGCGCGCCACTGGGACAGGGTCAAGAGACCCAGTACTTC. This encodes CASSAPLGQGQETQYF.

The V call is TRBV2, the J call TRBJ2-7, with a weak D call TRBD1 (6 bases). The CDR3 spans 14 residues. Germline V gene lookup returns CDR1 SNHLY and CDR2 FYNNEI. V lost 6 bases to trimming and J lost 2 bases, with 14 bases between them. The CDR3 loop is CASSPGTYTYEQYF. Written as DNA, the CDR3 is TGTGCCAGCAGCCCCGGGACATATACCTACGAGCAGTACTTC.

This clonotype was counted at least ten times. V is TRBV7-2 and J is TRBJ2-5, with D perhaps TRBD2 (6 bases). This CDR3 is 13 amino acids long. Trimming shortened V by 8 bases and J by 7 bases, and 17 bases separated the two germline ends. Germline-derived CDR1 and CDR2 are SGHTA and FQGNSA. This CDR3 reads CASGTRRAGTQYF. The DNA for the CDR3 is TGTGCCAGCGGGACTCGACGGGCAGGGACCCAGTACTTC.

This clonotype was found many times. This chain joins TRBV6-6 and TRBJ2-3; the match to TRBD2 covers 7 bases. CDR3 size: 14 residues. The germline V gene has CDR1 MNHNY and CDR2 SVGAGI (reference sequence). The junction had 10 bases not matched to a gene; V was cut back by 7 bases and J by 6 bases. CDR3 DNA: TGTGCCAGCACGCTCGGGGGGTCACAGGATACGCAGTATTTT. Its translation is CASTLGGSQDTQYF.

The chain employs TRBV7-2 and TRBJ1-5; D gene uncertain. The CDR3 totals 13 residues. Germline lookup yields CDR1 SGHTA and CDR2 FQGNSA. V dropped 5 bases and J dropped 7 bases, with 12 bases sitting between them. The CDR3 loop is CASSGRVGQPQHF. The CDR3 DNA sequence: TGTGCCAGCAGCGGGAGGGTAGGGCAGCCCCAGCATTTT.

This clonotype has ten or more counts. The chain has TRBV7-9 and TRBJ2-3; 8 nucleotides match TRBD2. This CDR3 is 14 amino acids long. Germline lookup yields CDR1 SEHNR and CDR2 FQNEAQ (reference sequence). The junction had 3 bases not matched to a gene; V was cut back by 3 bases and J by 4 bases. The CDR3 reads CASSLSGSSDTQYF. The CDR3 DNA reads as TGTGCCAGCAGCTTGAGCGGGAGTTCAGATACGCAGTATTTT.

This chain's CDR3 is CASSPPIQETQYF. The CDR3 DNA follows: TGCGCCAGCAGCCCCCCGATCCAAGAGACCCAGTACTTC. The gene calls are TRBV5-1 and TRBJ2-5; D ambiguous. V lost 4 bases, J lost 1 base, and 8 bases lay in between. Per germline, CDR1 SGHRS and CDR2 YFSETQ. The CDR3 runs to 13 residues.

This clonotype was detected many times. The chain uses TRBV6-4 and TRBJ1-6; the match to TRBD1 covers 7 bases. The V segment lost 6 bases and the J segment 8 bases; nucleotides outside the gene matches: 7. CDR1 is MRHNA, CDR2 SNTAGT, per germline. CDR3 length: 14 amino acids. In DNA form, the CDR3 reads TGTGCCAGCAGCCACACAGGGGAGGATTCACCCCTCCACTTT. Encoded protein: CASSHTGEDSPLHF.

A note on this clonotype: A clone one base away is much larger, so this may be a read error. The CDR3 is CSAADRGETQCF. In DNA form, the CDR3 reads TGCAGTGCCGCGGACAGGGGGGAGACCCAGTGCTTC. This rearrangement joins TRBV20-1 to TRBJ2-5, with TRBD1 identical over 10 bases. The CDR3 has 12 amino acids. Germline lookup yields CDR1 DFQATT and CDR2 SNEGSKA (reference sequence).

This clonotype was recorded at least ten times. DNA of the CDR3: TGCAGTGCTAGAGATCCGGCTAGCGGGAGGGTAGAGCAGTACTTC. Translated: CSARDPASGRVEQYF. The V gene is TRBV20-1, the J gene TRBJ2-7; 12 positions agree with TRBD2. Unmatched junction bases numbered 7, after V lost 0 bases and J lost 7 bases. In germline, CDR1 is DFQATT, CDR2 SNEGSKA (reference sequence). This CDR3 is built from 15 residues.